This passage covers 32 T cell receptor beta chains from one sample sequenced in a study of PD-1 blockade in classical Hodgkin lymphoma. Only in-frame clones appear in the TCRdb table, and some are missing; sequencing was by immunoSEQ multiplex PCR. The repertoire consists of some 9,500 clones, with roughly 75% occurring once and the leading ten covering about 5%. Sample time point: cycle 4 day 1 (C4D1), after 6 weeks of nivolumab. Relapse after autologous stem cell transplantation occurred in every patient, and brentuximab vedotin exposure varied. Magnetic negative selection purified CD4+ T cells from thawed PBMCs. The sample here was CD4+ T cells from blood, taken before the fourth cycle of nivolumab. The receptors were gathered from a human donor with classical Hodgkin lymphoma.

This sequence joins TRBV7-9 and TRBJ2-2; no clear D gene. The length of the CDR3 is 13 residues. Per the germline V gene, CDR1 is SEHNR and CDR2 is FQNEAQ (reference sequence). V was clipped by 5 bases and J by 6 bases, with 10 bases between them. The CDR3 sequence: CASSPISSGELFF. The CDR3 nucleotides read TGTGCCAGCAGCCCGATAAGTTCCGGGGAGCTGTTTTTT.

The J gene is TRBJ1-2, the V gene TRBV11-2; D remains ambiguous. V lost 5 bases and J lost 8, with 15 bases in between. Germline assignment: CDR1 SGHAT and CDR2 FQNNGV. The CDR3 has 13 amino acids. The CDR3 coding sequence is TGTGCCAGCAGCCCTTACATGGAAGAAGGCTACACCTTC. This translates into CASSPYMEEGYTF.

This clone has a single count. This chain joins TRBV28 and TRBJ1-5, with D hard to call. The V gene's germline CDR1 is MDHEN and CDR2 SYDVKM. This CDR3 has 15 amino acids. Deletions cut 3 bases from V and 1 base from J, with 10 bases between. The CDR3 here is CASSFVKVSNQPQHF. In DNA, the CDR3 is TGTGCCAGCAGTTTCGTGAAAGTAAGCAATCAGCCCCAGCATTTT.

The chain combines TRBV19 with TRBJ2-2; 10 bases agree with TRBD1. V dropped 6 bases and J dropped 6; count of bases not matched to a gene: 4. The CDR3 covers 14 residues. Per germline, CDR1 LNHDA and CDR2 SQIVND (reference sequence). CDR3 DNA sequence: TGTGCCAGTAGAGGGACAGGGGTTGCCGGGGAGCTGTTTTTT. It yields the protein CASRGTGVAGELFF.

The chain is built from TRBV28 and TRBJ1-6; D is possibly TRBD1 (5 bases). V lost 1 base, J lost 3 bases, and 10 bases lay in between. This CDR3 is built from 16 residues. Germline V lookup: CDR1 MDHEN, CDR2 SYDVKM. The CDR3 loop reads CASSLYPGIYNSPLHF. Written as DNA, the CDR3 is TGTGCCAGCAGTTTATACCCAGGGATCTATAATTCACCCCTCCACTTT.

The rearrangement uses TRBV2 and TRBJ2-3, with D unresolved. Trimming cost V 6 bases and J 0 bases, with 4 bases left between them. CDR1 and CDR2 (germline): SNHLY, FYNNEI. This CDR3 contains 12 residues. CDR3 region: CASRLSTDTQYF. In DNA form, the CDR3 reads TGTGCCAGCAGGCTTAGCACAGATACGCAGTATTTT.

This clone was found a few times. The chain is built from TRBV7-8 and TRBJ1-6, with 8 positions matching TRBD1. Unmatched junction bases numbered 2, after V lost 1 base and J lost 12 bases. There are 13 residues in the CDR3. Germline CDR1 and CDR2: SGHVS and FQNEAQ. The CDR3 coding sequence is TGTGCCAGCAGCTTAGGAACAGGGGGACCCCTCCACTTT. It yields the protein CASSLGTGGPLHF.

The rearrangement links TRBV15 to TRBJ2-1; 7 bases line up with TRBD1. Germline V gene lookup returns CDR1 LNHNV and CDR2 YYDKDF (reference sequence). Trimming at V came to 4 bases and at J to 8 bases, leaving 11 bases not matched to a gene. The CDR3 has 15 amino acids. CDR3 protein: CATSTRQGTGDEQFF. CDR3 DNA: TGTGCCACCAGCACCAGACAGGGTACAGGGGATGAGCAGTTCTTC. The whole variable domain, remainder taken from reference TRBV15 and TRBJ2-1, is DAMVIQNPRYQVTQFGKPVTLSCSQTLNHNVMYWYQQKSSQAPKLLFHYYDKDFNNEADTPDNFQSRRPNTSFCFLDIRSPGLGDTAMYLCATSTRQGTGDEQFFGPGTRLTVL.

The chain links TRBV11-2 to TRBJ1-1; D ambiguous. This CDR3 has 16 residues. Trimming removed 5 bases at V and 1 base at J, with 17 bases between. CDR1 SGHAT and CDR2 FQNNGV come from the germline V gene. The CDR3 spells CASSPRRAARNTEAFF. DNA for the CDR3: TGTGCCAGCAGCCCCCGGCGAGCCGCTAGGAACACTGAAGCTTTCTTT. Full variable domain (remainder filled in from reference TRBV11-2 and TRBJ1-1): EAGVAQSPRYKIIEKRQSVAFWCNPISGHATLYWYQQILGQGPKLLIQFQNNGVVDDSQLPKDRFSAERLKGVDSTLKIQPAKLEDSAVYLCASSPRRAARNTEAFFGQGTRLTVV.

The rearrangement uses TRBV6-5 and TRBJ2-5; maybe TRBD2 (5 bases). The V and J ends lost 5 bases and 5 bases respectively, with 15 bases between them. The CDR3 spans 14 residues. The V gene's germline CDR1 is MNHEY and CDR2 SVGAGI. The CDR3 sequence is CASSPMASSETQYF. The CDR3 DNA follows: TGTGCCAGCAGTCCCATGGCTAGCAGTGAGACCCAGTACTTC.

The V and J genes are TRBV18 and TRBJ2-1, with 9 bases aligning to TRBD1. The germline gives CDR1 KGHSH, CDR2 LQKENI. The CDR3 covers 16 residues. J gave up 6 bases and V 6 bases, and 12 bases lay outside the gene matches. CDR3 in amino acids: CASSSTGGALGNEQFF. In DNA form, the CDR3 reads TGTGCCAGCTCGTCAACAGGGGGCGCTTTAGGCAATGAGCAGTTCTTC. Using reference TRBV18 and TRBJ2-1 for the parts outside the CDR3, the full variable domain is NAGVMQNPRHLVRRRGQEARLRCSPMKGHSHVYWYRQLPEEGLKFMVYLQKENIIDESGMPKERFSAEFPKEGPSILRIQQVVRGDSAAYFCASSSTGGALGNEQFFGPGTRLTVL.

The V call is TRBV28, the J call TRBJ2-7, with unresolved D. V was cut by 2 bases and J by 5 bases, with 7 bases left in between. Per germline, CDR1 MDHEN and CDR2 SYDVKM. The CDR3 runs to 12 residues. CDR3 bases: TGTGCCAGCAGTTTAGGGTTCGACGAGCAGTACGTC. Translation gives CASSLGFDEQYV.

V and J are TRBV5-6 and TRBJ1-5; no clear D gene. The CDR3 runs to 16 residues. CDR1 is SGHDT and CDR2 is YYEEEE in the germline V gene. Between the trimmed V and J ends, which lost 0 bases and 2 bases, there was a span of 12 bases. The CDR3 DNA is TGTGCCAGCAGCTTGGGTTCGATCTCTGGCAATCAGCCCCAGCATTTT. Its protein is CASSLGSISGNQPQHF. Full variable domain (remainder filled in from reference TRBV5-6 and TRBJ1-5): DAGVTQSPTHLIKTRGQQVTLRCSPKSGHDTVSWYQQALGQGPQFIFQYYEEEERQRGNFPDRFSGHQFPNYSSELNVNALLLGDSALYLCASSLGSISGNQPQHFGDGTRLSIL.

This chain connects TRBV28 to TRBJ1-5; D may be TRBD1 (6 bases). Trimming removed 2 bases at V and 1 base at J, with 12 bases between. Looked up from germline, CDR1 is MDHEN and CDR2 is SYDVKM. CDR3 length: 16 amino acids. CDR3 nucleotides: TGTGCCAGCAGTTTAGCGGGACAATTAAGCAATCAGCCCCAGCATTTT. Translating it yields CASSLAGQLSNQPQHF.

This chain connects TRBV5-1 to TRBJ2-7; D is unclear. The CDR3 totals 14 residues. V was clipped by 0 bases and J by 2 bases, with 9 bases between them. Germline V gene sequence: CDR1 SGHRS, CDR2 YFSETQ. In nucleotides, the CDR3 is TGCGCCAGCAGCTTGGGGTCGGTAGCCTACGAGCAGTACTTC. Its protein is CASSLGSVAYEQYF.

V and J are TRBV6-4 and TRBJ2-1, with 14 bases matching TRBD2. CDR3 size: 19 residues. CDR1 and CDR2 (germline): MRHNA, SNTAGT. The V segment lost 7 bases and the J segment 6 bases; nucleotides outside the gene matches: 17. The CDR3 loop reads CASNSPGTSGGVPTNEQFF. The CDR3 coding sequence is TGTGCCAGCAACTCCCCGGGGACTAGCGGGGGCGTGCCTACCAATGAGCAGTTCTTC.

The chain joins TRBV6-4 to TRBJ1-1; TRBD1 agrees at 11 bases. The ends lost 6 bases at V and 0 bases at J; junction bases unmatched: 6. This CDR3 has 16 amino acids. Germline assignment: CDR1 MRHNA and CDR2 SNTAGT. DNA for the CDR3: TGTGCCAGCAGAAACACGGGACAGGGGGTGAACACTGAAGCTTTCTTT. The encoded protein is CASRNTGQGVNTEAFF.

J is TRBJ2-3 and V is TRBV18; no reliable D call. The CDR3 has 14 residues. V was shortened by 2 bases and J by 1 base, with 7 bases between the two germline ends. Germline lookup yields CDR1 KGHSH and CDR2 LQKENI. The CDR3 sequence is CASSPTAGTDTQYF. The CDR3 DNA sequence: TGTGCCAGCTCACCAACAGCTGGCACAGATACGCAGTATTTT.

The rearrangement joins TRBV7-9 to TRBJ1-5; D is unresolved. V was shortened by 5 bases and J by 4 bases, with 12 bases between the two germline ends. There are 14 residues in the CDR3. Germline assignment: CDR1 SEHNR and CDR2 FQNEAQ (reference sequence). In DNA form, the CDR3 reads TGTGCCAGCAGCGAGCGCGGTAGGAATCAGCCCCAGCATTTT. It specifies CASSERGRNQPQHF. Combining the CDR3 with reference TRBV7-9 and TRBJ1-5 gives the whole variable domain DTGVSQNPRHKITKRGQNVTFRCDPISEHNRLYWYRQTLGQGPEFLTYFQNEAQLEKSRLLSDRFSAERPKGSFSTLEIQRTEQGDSAMYLCASSERGRNQPQHFGDGTRLSIL.

V and J are TRBV23-1 and TRBJ1-5; 8 bases are shared with TRBD1. TRBV23-1 is noted as an ORF with a role that remains uncertain. V lost 2 bases, J lost 3 bases, and 15 bases stayed unmatched. The CDR3 has 19 residues. CDR3 loop: CASSQLPLAPGQANQPQHF. The CDR3, as DNA: TGCGCCAGCAGTCAACTACCACTGGCCCCGGGACAGGCCAATCAGCCCCAGCATTTT.

The rearrangement links TRBV5-4 to TRBJ2-2; D unclear. The CDR3 contains 13 residues. V lost 6 bases to trimming and J lost 5 bases, with 11 bases between them. Germline-derived CDR1 and CDR2 are SGHNT and YYREEE (reference sequence). The CDR3 here is CASTLSPTGELFF. CDR3 bases: TGTGCCAGCACCCTGAGTCCGACCGGGGAGCTGTTTTTT.

This clone was seen only a few times. V is TRBV19 and J is TRBJ1-5; D is ambiguous. V dropped 3 bases and J dropped 0 bases, with 6 bases sitting between them. The germline V gene has CDR1 LNHDA and CDR2 SQIVND (reference sequence). This CDR3 contains 14 residues. The CDR3 DNA is TGTGCCAGTAGTATGGATTATAGCAATCAGCCCCAGCATTTT. Translating gives CASSMDYSNQPQHF. Using reference TRBV19 and TRBJ1-5 for the parts outside the CDR3, the full variable domain is DGGITQSPKYLFRKEGQNVTLSCEQNLNHDAMYWYRQDPGQGLRLIYYSQIVNDFQKGDIAEGYSVSREKKESFPLTVTSAQKNPTAFYLCASSMDYSNQPQHFGDGTRLSIL.

The CDR3 loop is CASSLGQGETQYF. CDR3 sequence (DNA): TGTGCCAGCAGCTTGGGGCAGGGAGAGACCCAGTACTTC. This chain joins TRBV11-3 and TRBJ2-5, with a tentative D call TRBD1 (5 bases). CDR3 length: 13 residues. From germline, CDR1 is SGHNT and CDR2 YENEEA. V lost 3 bases, J lost 4 bases, and 9 bases lay in between.

The gene calls are TRBV9 and TRBJ2-3, with D perhaps being TRBD1 or TRBD2 (5 bases each). V lost 3 bases and J lost 3, with 17 bases in between. Germline V gene sequence: CDR1 SGDLS, CDR2 YYNGEE. This CDR3 has 16 amino acids. The CDR3: CASSGRTRGRTDTQYF. The CDR3, as DNA: TGTGCCAGCAGCGGTCGGACCCGGGGACGGACAGATACGCAGTATTTT.

This clone was detected only once. The chain is built from TRBV30 and TRBJ1-2; no firm D call. Trimming stripped 0 bases from V and 2 bases from J, with 7 bases between. The CDR3 has 13 residues. Germline V CDR1 and CDR2: GTSNPN, SVGIG (reference sequence). The CDR3 nucleotides are TGTGCCTGGAGTGTCGCGCTGAACTATGGCTACACCTTC. This translates into CAWSVALNYGYTF.

V is TRBV5-1 and J is TRBJ2-1, with TRBD1 matching 7 bases. The CDR3 is made up of 12 amino acids. Germline loops: CDR1 SGHRS, CDR2 YFSETQ. The V and J ends lost 0 bases and 14 bases, in that order; junction bases with no gene match: 5. The CDR3: CASSLGQGAKFF. CDR3 coding DNA: TGCGCCAGCAGCTTGGGACAGGGAGCGAAGTTCTTC.

CDR3 in amino acids: CASSFPGASYEQYF. The CDR3 nucleotides read TGTGCCAGCAGCTTTCCCGGGGCCTCCTACGAGCAGTACTTC. This chain joins TRBV7-9 and TRBJ2-7; D is tentatively TRBD1 or TRBD2 (5 bases each). The ends were cut back, 3 bases at V and 0 bases at J, with 9 bases in the middle. The germline CDR1 and CDR2 sequences are SEHNR and FQNEAQ (reference sequence). This CDR3 has 14 residues.

The chain joins TRBV6-4 to TRBJ1-1; no reliable D call. CDR3 length: 15 residues. Germline V lookup: CDR1 MRHNA, CDR2 SNTAGT. The V gene lost 0 bases and the J gene lost 9 bases, with 17 bases spanning the gap. The CDR3 loop is CASSDSPRGESKAFF. The CDR3 region has the DNA TGTGCCAGCAGTGACTCGCCGCGGGGAGAATCTAAAGCTTTCTTT.

The genes are TRBV4-2 and TRBJ1-2; 7 nucleotides align to TRBD1. Germline V gene data show CDR1 as LGHNA and CDR2 as YNFKEQ. CDR3 length: 15 amino acids. J gave up 4 bases and V 5 bases, and 10 bases lay outside the gene matches. The CDR3 DNA reads TGTGCCAGCAGCTCCCCAGGGGGACTCAGCTATGGCTACACCTTC. Protein: CASSSPGGLSYGYTF.

CDR3 bases: TGTGCCAGCTCACCGACGGGACGTAACACCGGGGAGCTGTTTTTT. Amino acid sequence: CASSPTGRNTGELFF. This chain connects TRBV18 to TRBJ2-2; possibly TRBD1 or TRBD2 for D (5 bases each). This CDR3 is 15 amino acids long. The germline V and J ends were trimmed by 3 bases and 2 bases, with 10 bases remaining between them. CDR1 is KGHSH and CDR2 is LQKENI in the germline V gene.

This clone has only a few counts. The chain links TRBV7-9 to TRBJ1-2; D unclear. With 0 bases removed from V and 8 bases from J, the gap between germline ends came to 10 bases. CDR3 length equals 13 residues. Germline CDR1 reads SEHNR; CDR2 reads FQNEAQ (reference sequence). The CDR3 region has the DNA TGTGCCAGCAGCTTAGCAGATTTCGGGGGCTACACCTTC. This translates into CASSLADFGGYTF.

This clone was seen just once. J is TRBJ1-4 and V is TRBV29-1; maybe TRBD1 (5 bases). The CDR3 extends over 12 amino acids. CDR1 is SQVTM and CDR2 is ANQGSEA in the germline V gene. V dropped 6 bases and J dropped 4 bases, with 9 bases sitting between them. The CDR3 spells CSVLGGNEKLFF. The CDR3 DNA is TGCAGCGTCCTGGGGGGTAATGAAAAACTGTTTTTT.